This T cell receptor (beta chain) was identified in a study of regulatory and conventional T cells in RAG deficiency. Findings of the study overall: Control T-cell subsets had markedly higher Shannon entropy and lower Simpson indices than RAG-deficient patients.

V gave up 4 bases and J gave up 4 bases, with 15 bases separating them. There are 14 residues in the CDR3. CDR1 is SGHRS and CDR2 is YFSETQ in the germline V gene. Here immunoSEQ multiplex PCR was the method, and the copy in TCRdb shows in-frame clones only, minus some. Here the sample spans approximately 35,000 clones, more than 75% being singletons. As regards this clone: The target antigen is unknown.

The sorted conventional CD4+ T cells were CD25-low and CD127-high, with genomic DNA sequenced. These data were also filed under a second study, of regulatory T cells. Turning to that study: Amplification used 52 TRBV primers and 13 TRBJ primers.

This clonotype was obtained from a human donor in good health. This chain links TRBV5-1 with TRBJ2-7; D assignment may be TRBD1 or TRBD2 (5 bases each). The sequenced sample consisted of CD4+ effector T cells sorted from blood. In DNA, the CDR3 is TGCGCCAGCAGCCCCGGGGACGCCGGATACGAGCAGTACTTC. It translates to CASSPGDAGYEQYF.